This T cell receptor (beta chain) was sequenced during a study of T cells in Graves' hyperthyroidism and ophthalmopathy. Whole-study findings and limits: Among clonotypes expanded in thyroid above 0.001, most were also found in blood. Ophthalmopathy cases were set apart from stable hyperthyroidism by a 13 V-J model.

This CDR3 spans 18 amino acids. CDR1 SGHDT and CDR2 YYEEEE come from the germline V gene. With 4 bases clipped from V and 2 bases from J, the junction kept 15 bases outside the gene matches. Patients having uncontrolled infection, another autoimmune disease, pregnancy or lactation were not included. Turning to this clonotype: Antigen specificity is unknown.

RNA transcripts served as the template for amplifying TCR beta CDR3 regions. A set of HTBI primers served as the primers for a first-round RT-PCR of the TCR CDR3. TCRdb reprocessed the multiplex PCR reads with MiXCR, giving one entry per CDR3 protein. The sample lists some 700,000 distinct CDR3 sequences, 17% occurring once. The receptor was isolated from a man aged 45-60 years with Graves' hyperthyroidism. Specimen: blood. This chain uses TRBV5-6 with TRBJ2-3; 8 nucleotides align to TRBD1. The CDR3 sequence: CASSVGAVWTGNTDTQYF. The DNA of the CDR3 is TGTGCCAGCAGCGTAGGCGCAGTCTGGACAGGGAACACAGATACGCAGTATTTT.